This paragraph covers one T cell receptor (beta chain) sequence. V lost 4 bases, J lost 2 bases, and 7 bases stayed unmatched. In germline, CDR1 is LGHDT, CDR2 YNNKEL (reference sequence). The CDR3 has 15 residues. The sample is drawn from a study of T-cell reconstitution after alpha-beta-depleted transplantation in children. Unique molecular identifiers were used in preparing the TCRbeta library. Each CDR3 protein is one row after TCRdb ran MiXCR on the PCR reads. The table lists about 500,000 distinct CDR3 sequences, about 33% of them singletons. The material sequenced was PBMCs from the stem cell graft donor, taken from the stem cell graft. The sequence came from a human donor who donated a stem cell graft to a child with aplastic anemia. The V and J genes are TRBV3-1 and TRBJ1-1, with 7 positions matching TRBD1. CDR3 protein: CASSRGTEFNTEAFF. As DNA, the CDR3 is TGTGCCAGCAGCCGAGGGACAGAATTTAACACTGAAGCTTTCTTT.